One sample yielded the 20 T cell receptor beta chains listed below, sequenced in a study of T cells in Graves' hyperthyroidism and ophthalmopathy. The source material, RNA transcripts, was used to amplify TCR beta CDR3 regions. Researchers ran a first-round RT-PCR on the TCR CDR3 using the HTBI primer set. TCRdb itself ran the multiplex PCR reads through MiXCR, one entry per CDR3 protein. The table lists around 500,000 distinct CDR3 sequences, around 14% of them singletons, with 15% to 20% in the top ten. Sequencing input: blood. The receptors originated from a woman younger than 35 with Graves' hyperthyroidism.

This clonotype was counted a few times. V usage is TRBV19 and J usage is TRBJ1-5; D remains unclear. There are 15 residues in the CDR3. The V and J ends lost 5 bases and 7 bases respectively, with 18 bases between them. From germline, CDR1 is LNHDA and CDR2 SQIVND (reference sequence). The CDR3 sequence is CASSPLRGKGQPQHF. The CDR3 DNA reads TGTGCCAGTAGTCCTCTTCGGGGAAAAGGGCAGCCCCAGCATTTT.

This clonotype was seen ten or more times. The J gene is TRBJ2-2, the V gene TRBV3-1, with D perhaps matching TRBD1 (5 bases). The ends were cut back, 1 base at V and 3 bases at J, with 12 bases in the middle. Germline V lookup: CDR1 LGHDT, CDR2 YNNKEL (reference sequence). CDR3 length: 16 residues. As DNA, the CDR3 is TGTGCCAGCAGCCAAGCTAAGGGGCCGTACACCGGGGAGCTGTTTTTT. Encoded protein: CASSQAKGPYTGELFF. The entire variable domain, with the rest obtained from reference TRBV3-1 and TRBJ2-2, is as follows: DTAVSQTPKYLVTQMGNDKSIKCEQNLGHDTMYWYKQDSKKFLKIMFSYNNKELIINETVPNRFSPKSPDKAHLNLHINSLELGDSAVYFCASSQAKGPYTGELFFGEGSRLTVL.

This clonotype was observed many times. The chain employs TRBV7-9 and TRBJ2-1; maybe TRBD1 (5 bases). Trimming stripped 2 bases from V and 8 bases from J, with 13 bases between. CDR1 is SEHNR, CDR2 FQNEAQ, per germline (reference sequence). This CDR3 is built from 14 residues. The DNA of the CDR3 is TGTGCCAGCAGCTTATCCGGCCAGGGCGATGAGCAGTTCTTC. Protein: CASSLSGQGDEQFF. The full variable domain, with the rest looked up from reference TRBV7-9 and TRBJ2-1, is DTGVSQNPRHKITKRGQNVTFRCDPISEHNRLYWYRQTLGQGPEFLTYFQNEAQLEKSRLLSDRFSAERPKGSFSTLEIQRTEQGDSAMYLCASSLSGQGDEQFFGPGTRLTVL.

This chain connects TRBV14 to TRBJ2-1; D unclear. Per the germline V gene, CDR1 is SGHDN and CDR2 is FVKESK. V dropped 1 base and J dropped 0 bases, with 7 bases sitting between them. The CDR3 spans 15 residues. In DNA, the CDR3 is TGTGCCAGCAGCCAAGCCGTCAGCTCCTACAATGAGCAGTTCTTC. This encodes CASSQAVSSYNEQFF.

Ten or more counts support this clonotype. The chain recombines TRBV25-1 with TRBJ1-1; D unclear. V was clipped by 5 bases and J by 1 base, with 11 bases between them. Germline CDR1 is MGHDK and CDR2 is SYGVNS. The CDR3 is made up of 14 amino acids. The CDR3 sequence: CASSPRTQNTEAFF. CDR3 nucleotides: TGTGCCAGCAGTCCCCGGACCCAGAACACTGAAGCTTTCTTT. Supplemented by reference TRBV25-1 and TRBJ1-1, the full variable domain reads EADIYQTPRYLVIGTGKKITLECSQTMGHDKMYWYQQDPGMELHLIHYSYGVNSTEKGDLSSESTVSRIRTEHFPLTLESARPSHTSQYLCASSPRTQNTEAFFGQGTRLTVV.

This clonotype was found many times. The gene calls are TRBV20-1 and TRBJ1-1; TRBD1 aligns across 8 bases. The CDR3 extends over 14 amino acids. The V gene end was trimmed by 5 bases and the J gene end by 7 bases; junction bases not matched to a gene: 12. CDR1 DFQATT and CDR2 SNEGSKA come from the germline V gene (reference sequence). The CDR3 sequence is CSAGSGTGEFEAFF. The CDR3 nucleotides are TGCAGTGCTGGTTCCGGGACAGGCGAGTTTGAAGCTTTCTTT.

This clonotype was counted many times. The chain combines TRBV14 with TRBJ1-6; the D gene is possibly TRBD1 (5 bases). CDR1 is SGHDN and CDR2 is FVKESK in the germline V gene. V was clipped by 3 bases and J by 4 bases, with 7 bases between them. This CDR3 comprises 14 residues. The CDR3 DNA is TGTGCCAGCAGCCACTCAGGGTATAATTCACCCCTCCACTTT. Its protein product is CASSHSGYNSPLHF.

The CDR3 DNA is TGTGCCGGGACTAGCCCTTCCTACGAGCAGTACTTC. Its protein product is CAGTSPSYEQYF. The chain carries TRBV6-1 and TRBJ2-7, with 9 nucleotides matching TRBD2. The CDR3 extends over 12 amino acids. Trimming at V came to 11 bases and at J to 1 base, leaving 3 bases not matched to a gene. CDR1 and CDR2 from the germline V gene are MNHNS and SASEGT.

At least ten counts were recorded for this clonotype. V usage is TRBV5-1 and J usage is TRBJ2-5, with TRBD1 matching over 7 bases. The ends lost 4 bases at V and 2 bases at J; junction bases unmatched: 8. CDR3 size: 15 residues. Germline values: CDR1 SGHRS, CDR2 YFSETQ. CDR3 in amino acids: CASSTVQGRQETQYF. CDR3 coding DNA: TGCGCCAGCAGCACCGTACAGGGGCGGCAAGAGACCCAGTACTTC.

In its sample, this clonotype was seen many times. The chain is built from TRBV30 and TRBJ2-2; no clear D. Trimming took 2 bases from V and 5 from J, leaving 9 bases between them. The CDR3 contains 13 residues. CDR1 is GTSNPN and CDR2 is SVGIG in the germline V gene (reference sequence). As DNA, the CDR3 is TGTGCCTGGAGTCCCCCTGGGACCGGGGAGCTGTTTTTT. It codes for CAWSPPGTGELFF.

The rearrangement uses TRBV6-5 and TRBJ1-5, with D possibly TRBD1 on 5 matching bases. In germline, CDR1 is MNHEY, CDR2 SVGAGI. This CDR3 region has 13 residues. V was shortened by 7 bases and J by 1 base, with 8 bases between the two germline ends. This CDR3 reads CASIWGSNQPQHF. CDR3 nucleotide sequence: TGTGCCAGCATTTGGGGGAGCAATCAGCCCCAGCATTTT.

The V call is TRBV9, the J call TRBJ1-3, with D unclear. V gave up 2 bases and J gave up 4 bases, with 7 bases separating them. Germline-derived CDR1 and CDR2 are SGDLS and YYNGEE. CDR3 length: 13 amino acids. The CDR3 reads CASSVPRGNTIYF. CDR3 bases: TGTGCCAGCAGCGTCCCAAGGGGAAACACCATATATTTT. The full variable domain, with the rest looked up from reference TRBV9 and TRBJ1-3, is DSGVTQTPKHLITATGQRVTLRCSPRSGDLSVYWYQQSLDQGLQFLIQYYNGEERAKGNILERFSAQQFPDLHSELNLSSLELGDSALYFCASSVPRGNTIYFGEGSWLTVV.

A word on this clonotype: This may come from a read error, since a much larger clone is one base off. The conserved final phenylalanine or tryptophan is absent from the CDR3, which likely points to a read error. This chain joins TRBV28 and TRBJ2-1, with TRBD2 identical over 10 bases. The CDR3 covers 16 residues. With V trimmed by 6 bases and J by 4 bases, 9 bases remained unmatched. The V gene's germline CDR1 is MDHEN and CDR2 SYDVKM. The DNA for the CDR3 is TGTGCCAGCAGCCTACCCGGGACTAGCGTATACAATGAGCAGTTCCTC. Translation: CASSLPGTSVYNEQFL.

This clonotype showed up many times. The rearrangement uses TRBV2 and TRBJ2-2; D might be TRBD1 or TRBD2, each matching 6 bases. This CDR3 is 15 amino acids long. Germline V CDR1 and CDR2: SNHLY, FYNNEI. Trimming removed 8 bases from V and 5 bases from J, with 18 bases in between. Here the CDR3 DNA reads TGTGCCAGCCGGGGGCTGGGGGGCCGGACCGGGGAGCTGTTTTTT. This gives the protein CASRGLGGRTGELFF.

This clonotype was seen only a few times. The rearrangement uses TRBV7-8 and TRBJ1-4; D possibly corresponds to TRBD1 (6 bases). V lost 1 base and J lost 0, with 12 bases in between. Germline V gene data show CDR1 as SGHVS and CDR2 as FQNEAQ. The CDR3 length is 17 residues. CDR3 bases: TGTGCCAGCAGCTTAGGTCAGGGGACGGCAACTAATGAAAAACTGTTTTTT. Its translation is CASSLGQGTATNEKLFF.

The sample holds many counts of this clonotype. V gene TRBV3-1 combines with J gene TRBJ2-5, with TRBD1 matching over 7 bases. CDR3 size: 14 residues. CDR1 LGHDT and CDR2 YNNKEL come from the germline V gene (reference sequence). V dropped 1 base and J dropped 5; count of bases not matched to a gene: 4. CDR3 sequence (DNA): TGTGCCAGCAGCCAAGTTAGCAGGGGGGAGACCCAGTACTTC. As protein: CASSQVSRGETQYF.

This clonotype was observed many times. The gene calls are TRBV7-9 and TRBJ1-5, with D unresolved. V gave up 1 base and J gave up 4 bases, with 11 bases separating them. Germline CDR1 and CDR2: SEHNR and FQNEAQ (reference sequence). The CDR3 contains 15 residues. This CDR3 reads CASSLGGISNQPQHF. DNA for the CDR3: TGTGCCAGCAGCTTAGGAGGTATTTCAAATCAGCCCCAGCATTTT.

The chain couples TRBV6-6 to TRBJ1-2, with D possibly TRBD1 on 5 matching bases. The CDR3 consists of 14 residues. The germline CDR1 and CDR2 sequences are MNHNY and SVGAGI (reference sequence). Trimming took 0 bases from V and 8 from J, leaving 13 bases between them. CDR3 sequence: CASSYSGGGGGYTF. In DNA, the CDR3 is TGTGCCAGCAGTTACTCGGGGGGGGGAGGCGGCTACACCTTC.

This clonotype was seen at least ten times. The CDR3 protein is CASSEIRGETQYF. The CDR3, as DNA: TGTGCCAGCAGTGAAATCCGAGGAGAGACCCAGTACTTC. The chain is built from TRBV6-1 and TRBJ2-5; unclear D gene. The CDR3 consists of 13 residues. Trimming cost V 2 bases and J 4 bases, with 8 bases left between them. The germline CDR1 and CDR2 sequences are MNHNS and SASEGT.

This clonotype was observed at least ten times. The rearrangement uses TRBV30 and TRBJ1-1; unclear D gene. Germline lookup yields CDR1 GTSNPN and CDR2 SVGIG (reference sequence). Trimming left V 7 bases short and J 0 bases short, with 18 bases between. The CDR3 runs to 15 residues. CDR3 bases: TGTGCCTCATCTAAGTTGAGGACCATGAACACTGAAGCTTTCTTT. Amino acids: CASSKLRTMNTEAFF.